This entry describes one TCR beta chain. Its antigen is not yet known. Base qualities are not at hand, and no much larger clone is one base apart. This sample stems from a study of Tregs in tolerant kidney transplant recipients (dated by TCRdb to the late 2010s). Notes on the research overall: Related donors were used in the transplants with nonmyeloablative bone marrow transplantation, and mixed chimerism was transient in the human trials. TCRbeta sequencing was used in the study to identify donor-specific regulatory T cells before combined kidney and bone marrow transplantation, and the identified cells were then tracked after transplant. Here is what the overall study found, with its caveats: Expanding Tregs with activated donor B cells appeared to identify the most biologically relevant and donor-specific TCRbeta repertoire. The study was constrained by small patient numbers, and validation of the findings is required in larger populations and under other immunosuppression protocols. Biological reproducibility was not directly assessed, although technical replication error appeared to be minimal. In tolerant patients, donor-specific Tregs expanded more than Tregs overall, which suggests antigen-driven rather than nonspecific expansion. Because the PCR primers were changed over time for some patients, nucleotide-level comparison could not be performed across the samples from those patients.

The meaning of the sample's time point label: blood sample drawn before combined kidney and bone marrow transplant. Unstimulated Tregs (CD4+CD25+CD127-), CD4+ non-Tregs (CD4+CD25-), CD4 and CD8 cells were FACS-sorted from thawed PBMCs. Patients were several combined kidney and bone marrow transplant recipients from the ITN036ST trial, and only these trial subjects had samples available. Healthy control blood was processed to PBMCs with a Ficoll density gradient and then cryopreserved, whereas patient PBMCs were collected both before and after transplant. Genomic DNA was extracted from sorted cells with the QIAGEN DNeasy Blood and Tissue Kit for TCRbeta CDR3 sequencing. Through immunoSEQ, high-throughput TCRbeta CDR3 sequencing was done commercially, including PCR amplification with internal controls and bias correction. As for the original processing: Unique productive TCRbeta sequences were defined by CDR3 nucleotide sequence where primers matched, otherwise by CDR3 amino acid sequence with Vbeta and Jbeta genes. To correct sorting error, sequences shared between sorted populations at a frequency ratio of 2:1 or less were removed; the rest were assigned to the higher population. Sequences were defined as donor-reactive when expanded at least 5-fold in CFSE-low cells versus unstimulated cells and present at a frequency of at least 0.01% in CFSE-low cells. Repertoire divergence was quantified by Jensen-Shannon divergence calculated from the top 100 TCRbeta sequences ranked by frequency. For samples with multiple sequencing runs, sorting error was corrected separately for each run before the runs were pooled. TCRdb took this table from immuneACCESS and kept in-frame rearrangements with V and J called. Such tables lack part of the clones; where checked against another copy, unresolved V genes explain under half of the gap, and the rest is unexplained. The D gene and trimming were derived from the DNA, and the V and J assignments and clone size from that table. The sample profile shows about 110,000 clones; around 87% of them were found once. The ten largest clones add up to approximately 0.3% of the sample.

Reading from cysteine to phenylalanine, the CDR3 counts 11 amino acids. Only the CDR3 region is kept as DNA, spanning 33 bases read in frame from base 1. The germline V gene sets CDR1 to MNHNS and CDR2 to SASEGT. Between the V and J ends, shortened by 5 bases and 6 bases respectively, the junction contains 8 bases. The rearrangement joined TRBV6-1 to TRBJ2-7; the D gene cannot be named for sure. The sample was CD4+ T cells from blood, taken before the transplant. The TCR was taken from a human donor who received a combined kidney and bone marrow transplant. The CDR3 in this case is CASSSAGEQYF. The sequenced DNA: TGTGCCAGCAGTTCCGCAGGCGAGCAGTACTTC.